This T cell receptor beta chain was profiled in a study of Ad26.COV2.S vaccination and SARS-CoV-2 variants (dated by TCRdb to the early 2020s). Context from the whole study: Vaccine-arm donors were drawn from COV1001, a multicentre, randomized, double-blind, placebo-controlled phase I-IIa trial of Ad26.COV2.S in healthy adults. Ad26.COV2.S was given intramuscularly at 5x10^10 or 1x10^11 viral particles, as a single shot or as two shots 56 days apart. TCRbeta repertoire sequencing was used to assess the specificity and breadth of SARS-CoV-2-reactive T cell receptors after Ad26.COV2.S vaccination. The TCR-sequenced set comprised around 30 samples: about 19 Ad26.COV2.S vaccine recipients, 5 placebo recipients and 8 SARS-CoV-2 convalescent individuals. Participants in the trial were split at random into five groups of five each, receiving low-dose or high-dose Ad26.COV2.S once or twice, or else placebo on both occasions. Blinding of investigators to trial group allocation was maintained during experiments and outcome assessment.

Notes on this clone: Its antigen remains unidentified. Base qualities are not provided; no much larger clone lies one nucleotide away.

In the germline V gene, CDR1 corresponds to ENHRY and CDR2 to SYGVKD. For this chain, trimming is 2 bases at the V end and 5 bases at the J end, and the number of junction bases without a gene match is 3. From its cysteine to its phenylalanine, the CDR3 spans 15 amino acids. Just CDR3 DNA is preserved here, 45 bases in frame from base 1. Read against the paper, the sample's treatment or condition label means: roughly 18 received Ad26.COV2.S at low or high dose, single or two shots; about 5 received placebo; per-sample allocation not given. Repertoires of vaccine and placebo recipients were sequenced from samples collected on day 63 after the first injection. In Cohort 1b, roughly 25 adults aged 18-55 years were enrolled at a single site in Boston, USA, between 29 July and 7 August 2020. Ad26.COV2.S was a replication-incompetent adenovirus type 26 vector expressing a prefusion-stabilized SARS-CoV-2 spike protein from the original Wuhan strain.

Overall study results and their limits: Comparing responses between vaccine doses or regimens was not something the study was powered to do. Spike-specific TCR breadth was higher in Ad26.COV2.S recipients than in placebo recipients (P = 0.0014). Comparable non-spike TCR breadth was observed between vaccine and placebo recipients, consistent with only spike being contained in the vaccine. The authors noted that the TCR breadth and depth analyses may have underestimated total T cell responses. After vaccination, substantial breadth of spike-specific CD8+ and CD4+ T cell responses was reported.

TCRbeta CDR3 regions were sequenced with the immunoSEQ Assay. After extraction, genomic DNA underwent amplification by bias-controlled multiplex PCR, followed by high-throughput sequencing. Per the source publication's procedure: To quantify the absolute abundance of every unique TCRbeta CDR3 region, sequences were collapsed and filtered. Usable DNA was measured by amplifying reference genes present in all nucleated cells, and TCRbeta template counts were normalized to that usable DNA to estimate T cell fraction. Repertoire TCRs were annotated as SARS-CoV-2-specific by exact matching of V gene, CDR3 amino acid sequence and J gene to a known reactive TCR set. The reference SARS-CoV-2 TCR set was derived from MIRA and filtered for enrichment in COVID-19-positive ImmuneCODE repertoires, a step that removed public or cross-reactive TCRs. Based on the MIRA antigens, annotated TCRs were further analysed at the level of specific ORF or position within ORF. Breadth was defined as annotated unique rearrangements over total unique productive rearrangements; depth was the summed frequency of those rearrangements. Two-sided Wilcoxon rank-sum tests were applied when comparing TCR breadth between groups. What TCRdb holds here is the immuneACCESS table cut down to in-frame rearrangements. Part of the clones is not present; checked against another copy, under half of the missing clones reflect an unresolved V gene, and the others are unexplained. Clone size and V and J calls were adopted from that table, with D and trimming inferred from the DNA. This sample holds roughly 500,000 clones; approximately 90% were observed only once. The top ten clones comprise 10% to 15% of the sample.

The origin of this receptor is a person aged 18-65 years who received the Ad26.COV2.S COVID-19 vaccine or a placebo. The specimen comprised peripheral blood, sampled in a trial of Ad26.COV2.S vaccine versus placebo. The rearranged chain carries TRBV10-3 and TRBJ2-3, and TRBD2 aligns with 11 junction nucleotides. The CDR3 protein is CAISEPLAGVDTQYF. The DNA sequence is as follows: TGTGCCATCAGTGAGCCACTAGCGGGAGTAGATACGCAGTATTTT.